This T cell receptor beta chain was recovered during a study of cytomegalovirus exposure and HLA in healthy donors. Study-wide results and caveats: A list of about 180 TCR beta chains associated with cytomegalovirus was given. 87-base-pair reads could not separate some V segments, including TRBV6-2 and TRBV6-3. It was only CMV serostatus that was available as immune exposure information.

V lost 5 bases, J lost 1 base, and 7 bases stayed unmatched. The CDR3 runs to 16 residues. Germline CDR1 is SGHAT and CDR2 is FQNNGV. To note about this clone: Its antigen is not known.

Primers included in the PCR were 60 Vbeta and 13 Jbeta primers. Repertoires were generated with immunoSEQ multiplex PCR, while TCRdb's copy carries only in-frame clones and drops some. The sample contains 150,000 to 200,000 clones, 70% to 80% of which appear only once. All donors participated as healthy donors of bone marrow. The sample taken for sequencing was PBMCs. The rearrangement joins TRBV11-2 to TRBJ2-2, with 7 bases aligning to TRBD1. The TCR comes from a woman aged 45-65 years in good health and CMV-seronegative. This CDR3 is CASSLTGALNTGELFF. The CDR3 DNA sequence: TGTGCCAGCAGCCTTACAGGGGCCCTGAACACCGGGGAGCTGTTTTTT.